This T cell receptor beta chain emerged from a study of siplizumab effects on memory and regulatory T cells. Notes on the study in general: Controls had approximately 25% Treg-derived mappable alloreactive CD4+ clones on average, versus approximately 69% with siplizumab. It was never confirmed that proliferating Tregs from siplizumab cultures were suppressive. A major contribution to the alloresponse seemed to be made by naive T cells, which seemed more diverse than memory cells.

The CDR3 covers 15 residues. CDR1 and CDR2 (germline): LNHDA, SQIVND (reference sequence). V was shortened by 3 bases and J by 2 bases, with 13 bases between the two germline ends. Concerning this clone itself: Its specificity is unknown.

Roughly 92,000 TCR templates per sample were assayed. The assay was immunoSEQ multiplex PCR, and TCRdb's table has in-frame clones only and misses some. The sample includes about 100,000 clones, around 93% seen only once; the top ten take approximately 1.4%. The sample was non-Treg CD4+ T cells sorted from blood. The chain is built from TRBV19 and TRBJ2-5; tentatively, D is TRBD2 (6 bases). This receptor was obtained from a human donor in good health. The CDR3 region is CASSMTGVGQETQYF. The CDR3 DNA is TGTGCCAGTAGTATGACGGGAGTAGGGCAAGAGACCCAGTACTTC.